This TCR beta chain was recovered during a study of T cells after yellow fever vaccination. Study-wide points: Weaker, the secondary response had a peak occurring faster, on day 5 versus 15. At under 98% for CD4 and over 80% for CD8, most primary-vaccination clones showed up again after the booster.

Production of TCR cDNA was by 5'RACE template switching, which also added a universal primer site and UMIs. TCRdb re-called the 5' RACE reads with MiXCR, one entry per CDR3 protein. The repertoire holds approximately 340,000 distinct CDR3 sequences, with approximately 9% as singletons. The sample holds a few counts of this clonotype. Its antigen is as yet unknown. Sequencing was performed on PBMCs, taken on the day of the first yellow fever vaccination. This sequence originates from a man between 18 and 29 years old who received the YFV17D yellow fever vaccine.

The CDR3 region is CASSLGRSEAFF. CDR3 in DNA: TGCGCCAGCAGCCTGGGTAGATCCGAAGCTTTCTTT. The chain employs TRBV5-1 and TRBJ1-1; D not certain. Germline values: CDR1 SGHRS, CDR2 YFSETQ. This CDR3 has 12 amino acids. Trimming took off 4 bases at V and 8 bases at J, with 12 bases between the two ends.